This T cell receptor (beta chain) was recorded in a study of T-cell reconstitution after alpha-beta-depleted transplantation in children. This clonotype was seen repeatedly, ten times or more. Its specificity is not known. Preparation of the TCRbeta library involved a method that used unique molecular identifiers. Each CDR3 protein gets one entry after TCRdb re-called the PCR reads with MiXCR. This table holds 200,000 to 250,000 distinct CDR3 sequences, roughly 10% found once. V shed 0 bases and J shed 1 base, with 6 bases lying between them. Per the germline V gene, CDR1 is MGHRA and CDR2 is YSYEKL. CDR3 size: 14 residues. Study-level points and caveats: The authors attributed T-cell counts and diversity one year after transplant mostly to newly produced T cells. Some patients' high day-60 TCRbeta diversity was attributed to recipient cells surviving conditioning. Roughly two months post-transplant, alpha-beta T cells reportedly originated from several hundred graft clones that had expanded.

The V call is TRBV4-1, the J call TRBJ2-5; D remains ambiguous. Sequencing was performed on PBMCs, taken before TCRalphabeta/CD19-depleted stem cell transplant. The sequence came from a child younger than two with acute myeloid leukemia, due to receive a stem cell transplant. For the CDR3, the DNA is TGCGCCAGCAGCCAAGAGCGGCTCCAAGAGACCCAGTACTTC. Translating it yields CASSQERLQETQYF.